This entry features one T cell receptor (beta chain) sequence. This receptor's antigen is unknown. It has no much larger one-base neighbor in the sample; base qualities were not kept. A distance of 20 bases separates the germline ends of V and J, which lose 3 bases and 5 bases respectively. In the germline V gene, CDR1 corresponds to SGDLS and CDR2 to YYNGEE. The CDR3, cysteine through phenylalanine, is 16 amino acids long. Left in the record is the CDR3 DNA by itself, 48 bases read in frame from the first base. A MiSeq instrument was used for deep resolution sequencing, which targeted depths ranging from 1 in 1 million up to 1 in 200,000 T cells, with coverage averaging 10x for each clonotype. The immunoSEQ hsTCRB Kit was used to generate the TCR beta libraries. Per the authors' processing: Data were analyzed with ImmunoSEQ Data Assistant and ImmunoSEQ Analyzer, with V, D and J genes assigned per IMGT definitions. Clonality was computed as one minus normalized Shannon entropy of productive rearrangement frequencies, ranging from 0 to 1. Only overrepresented clonotypes making up at least 0.05% of the repertoire of each patient were included in the public clonotype analysis. Some 13 age-matched healthy donor repertoires from immuneACCESS served as clonality controls. TCRdb took over this immuneACCESS table, retaining in-frame rearrangements with V and J assigned. Such tables are incomplete; in checked studies, under half of the missing clones stem from an unresolved V gene, and the remainder is unexplained. The V and J calls and clone size are taken from that table; D and trimming were inferred from the DNA. In this sample the table shows around 310,000 clones, about 80% of which occur a single time. The ten largest account for 5.5% to 8% of the sample.

This record belongs to a study of cytotoxic CD8 clonotypes in ibrutinib-treated CLL (TCRdb year 2021). Notes on the research overall: The cohort was composed of some twelve relapsed/refractory and around 15 treatment-naive patients; IGHV unmutated status was identified in fewer than 18 patients. Responses were partial in some 24 patients and complete in 2; after median roughly 69 months follow-up, around 15 stayed in remission and about twelve progressed. Response samples were taken after a median of roughly a year on treatment, ranging from about 6 to 36 months. On average, each sample yielded approximately 250,000 productive templates and 94,082 productive rearrangements. Of the approximately 94 people in the trial, about 27 had longitudinal samples available. Cryopreserved peripheral blood mononuclear cells were obtained prior to treatment, at the time of response, and at either disease progression or sustained remission.

For TCR beta library preparation, roughly 1.8 micrograms of genomic DNA was extracted from cryopreserved PBMCs. Longitudinal blood samples from CLL patients receiving ibrutinib monotherapy were subjected to high-throughput TCR beta sequencing. The patients took part in an open-label, single-center phase 2 trial of ibrutinib monotherapy. Overall results and qualifications from the work: Baseline clonality exceeded that of age-matched healthy donors and correlated strongly with circulating CD8+ T-cell counts. Public clonotypes were rare and either contracted or stayed stable during treatment, and the rise in clonality at ibrutinib response reflected the expansion of private clonotypes. Clonality rose at ibrutinib response, remained stable during sustained remission, and dropped back toward baseline at progression. Sampling times were not matched between sustained-remission and progressing patients, and lymph node repertoires were not studied.

The sequence is built from TRBV9 and TRBJ1-2; tentative D gene TRBD1, with 6 bases matching. This sequence originates from a human donor with chronic lymphocytic leukemia. Sequenced material: PBMCs, taken before ibrutinib treatment. In nucleotide form, the sequence is TGTGCCAGCAGCGAAGGGGGTGGCCACGGAGATTATGGCTACACCTTC. Its product reads: CASSEGGGHGDYGYTF.